A single sample is the source of the 2 T cell receptor beta chains below, sequenced in a study of Graves' ophthalmopathy and Graves' hyperthyroidism. For repertoire sequencing, the TCR beta CDR3 regions were amplified from RNA transcripts. RT-PCR was first run with HTBI primers, then multiplex PCR in a second round. TCRdb re-derived calls from the multiplex PCR reads in MiXCR, one entry per CDR3 protein. The sample carries hundreds of thousands of distinct CDR3 sequences, 22% recorded once. The specimen was peripheral blood. The receptor set was obtained from a woman between 18 and 29 years old with stable Graves' hyperthyroidism. Some clones in this sample may be carry-over from other donors' samples.

This clonotype was counted between two and nine times. This chain uses TRBV25-1 with TRBJ1-6, with 8 bases aligning to TRBD1. The CDR3 runs to 17 residues. Germline V CDR1 and CDR2: MGHDK, SYGVNS. After removal of 5 bases from V and 10 bases from J, the junction contained 16 bases not matched to a gene. CDR3 amino acids: CASSPATGTGPWSPLHF. Here the CDR3 DNA reads TGTGCCAGCAGTCCAGCAACCGGGACAGGCCCTTGGTCACCCCTCCACTTT.

Many counts were recorded for this clonotype. This chain connects TRBV15 to TRBJ2-5, with D perhaps assigned TRBD1 or TRBD2 (5 bases each). The ends were cut back, 0 bases at V and 5 bases at J, with 16 bases in the middle. The CDR3 is 16 residues long. Germline values: CDR1 LNHNV, CDR2 YYDKDF (reference sequence). CDR3 sequence reads: CATSRERGTSLETQYF. CDR3 DNA: TGTGCCACCAGCAGAGAGAGGGGTACTAGTCTCGAGACCCAGTACTTC.